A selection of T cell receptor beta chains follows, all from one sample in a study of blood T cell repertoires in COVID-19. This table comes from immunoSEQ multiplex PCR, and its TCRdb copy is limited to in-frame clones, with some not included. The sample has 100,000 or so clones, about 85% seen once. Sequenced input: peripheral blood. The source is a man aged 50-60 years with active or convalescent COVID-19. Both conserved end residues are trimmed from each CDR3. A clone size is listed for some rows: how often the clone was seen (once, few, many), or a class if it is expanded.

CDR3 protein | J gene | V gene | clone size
ASSPRTSGNTGELF | TRBJ2-2 | TRBV7-3 | few
ASRAANYGYT | TRBJ1-2 | TRBV27 | -
ASSDPTGGRDTEAF | TRBJ1-1 | TRBV19 | -
ASSLSGLATNYEQY | TRBJ2-7 | TRBV11-1 | -
ASKGDTQYGYT | TRBJ1-2 | TRBV9 | -
ASSLSGGLANYGYT | TRBJ1-2 | TRBV27 | once
ASSWTVQETQY | TRBJ2-5 | TRBV13 | -
ASTGSSYEQY | TRBJ2-7 | TRBV6-6 | -
ASSLAIGADTQY | TRBJ2-3 | TRBV7-8 | -
ASSERATPGNTIY | TRBJ1-3 | TRBV25-1 | -
ASSKSLEGSEQY | TRBJ2-7 | TRBV10-1 | -
ASSLLAGEGETQY | TRBJ2-5 | TRBV7-8 | -
ATSDPPLAGGYEQF | TRBJ2-1 | TRBV24-1 | -
AWGTGGNTDTQY | TRBJ2-3 | TRBV30 | -
ASSLMADYGYT | TRBJ1-2 | TRBV27 | -
ASSLAFGGTEAF | TRBJ1-1 | TRBV5-6 | few
ASLKGSQELEAF | TRBJ1-1 | TRBV6-5 | -
ASSQSCGGVTNEQF | TRBJ2-1 | TRBV23-1 | -
SVEAGDTQY | TRBJ2-3 | TRBV20-1 | -
ASSVARRADTQY | TRBJ2-3 | TRBV10-2 | -
ASSLHNRAGGYT | TRBJ1-2 | TRBV7-9 | -
ASRQQGAMNTEAF | TRBJ1-1 | TRBV10-2 | -
ASSLKTATNEKLF | TRBJ1-4 | TRBV5-4 | few
ASSITTGTLNEQF | TRBJ2-1 | TRBV28 | -
ASSPGVSVGTIY | TRBJ1-3 | TRBV3-1/TRBV3-2 | -
ASSLGSGSYEQY | TRBJ2-7 | TRBV5-1 | -
SVTGFQETQY | TRBJ2-5 | TRBV29-1 | -
ASSPTPGQYGYT | TRBJ1-2 | TRBV11-1 | -
ASTLVGGGAGHEQY | TRBJ2-7 | TRBV7-8 | -
ASSPQGDQPQH | TRBJ1-5 | TRBV4-1 | -
ASSLSSYEQY | TRBJ2-7 | TRBV28 | -
ASSLWSPHPLQGGNYNEQF | TRBJ2-1 | TRBV28 | few
ATSDPLAGGKETQY | TRBJ2-5 | TRBV24-1 | -
ASSQTEPGGYT | TRBJ1-2 | TRBV5-4 | -
ASSISGVFTGELF | TRBJ2-2 | TRBV19 | -
ATSRDIAGAGNTIY | TRBJ1-3 | TRBV15 | -
ASSLLGPGANVLT | TRBJ2-6 | TRBV5-5 | -
ASSLGQGSNQPQH | TRBJ1-5 | TRBV11-2 | -
ASSDRGGQPQH | TRBJ1-5 | TRBV2 | -
AWSSGRGSLRDYGYT | TRBJ1-2 | TRBV30 | -
ASSVGRYNEQF | TRBJ2-1 | TRBV9 | -
ASSLTGTKATNEKLF | TRBJ1-4 | TRBV5-1 | -
ASSSPGLAGGPSGGELF | TRBJ2-2 | TRBV7-9 | -
ASSTGLYNEQF | TRBJ2-1 | TRBV11-1 | -
ASSPQGTAHEKLF | TRBJ1-4 | TRBV5-1 | -
ASSPESLSGNTIY | TRBJ1-3 | TRBV5-1 | -
ASSLLNSGNTIY | TRBJ1-3 | TRBV3-1/TRBV3-2 | -
ASGLNRARDTQY | TRBJ2-3 | TRBV12-5 | -
ASSASYEQY | TRBJ2-7 | TRBV12-3/TRBV12-4 | -
ASSHGQTPLSGNTIY | TRBJ1-3 | TRBV6-6 | -
ASTYRGRTGELF | TRBJ2-2 | TRBV2 | -
ATSDSWASQGRDTDTQY | TRBJ2-3 | TRBV24-1 | -
ASSIYGYNEQF | TRBJ2-1 | TRBV6-5 | once
ASSLRTLGDEQY | TRBJ2-7 | TRBV13 | -